This is a list of T cell receptor beta chains from one sample in a study of T-cell reconstitution after alpha-beta-depleted transplantation in children. A single record per CDR3 protein comes from TCRdb applying MiXCR to the PCR reads. The sample contains approximately 85,000 distinct CDR3 sequences, 14% of which appear only once. This specimen consisted of PBMCs, mostly from graft donor cells, obtained 180 days after TCRalphabeta/CD19-depleted stem cell transplant. These receptors were collected from a male patient under 10 years old who had a stem cell transplant for acute lymphoblastic leukemia, so the T cells may come from the graft donor. CDR3s include the opening cysteine and the closing phenylalanine or tryptophan. The D gene is left open where the match is weak. Clone size is shown for a subset of rows, as once, few, many or a class of expanded clone.

abundance	d_gene	v_gene	j_gene	CDR3nt	CDR3aa
NA	NA	TRBV2	TRBJ2-7	TGTGCCAGTCGAACAACCTTGGGGTACGAGCAGTACTTC	CASRTTLGYEQYF
few	NA	TRBV9	TRBJ2-1	TGTGCCAGCAGCTCGGAAGAGAGGGGCACTGAGCAGTTCTTC	CASSSEERGTEQFF
NA	NA	TRBV19	TRBJ2-7	TGTGCCAGTAGTATCCATTCGTGGGAAAAAGGTTTCTACGAGCAGTACTTC	CASSIHSWEKGFYEQYF
NA	TRBD1	TRBV28	TRBJ2-7	TGTGCCAGCAGCTGGGGGACAGGGAGGAACGAGCAGTACTTC	CASSWGTGRNEQYF
NA	NA	TRBV24-1	TRBJ2-7	TGTGCCACCAGTGCCCCCGGGCCCGGACACGAGCAGTACTTC	CATSAPGPGHEQYF
few	NA	TRBV5-1	TRBJ2-3	TGCGCCAGCAGCTCCCTGGGCACAGATACGCTGTATTTT	CASSSLGTDTLYF
many	NA	TRBV20-1	TRBJ1-6	TGCAGTGCTAGACAGAAGAGCTCCTATAATTCACCCCTCCACTTT	CSARQKSSYNSPLHF
few	NA	TRBV5-6	TRBJ2-3	TGTGCCAGCAGCTTGTTGGGCAGGGTAGTGGATACGCAGTATTTT	CASSLLGRVVDTQYF
once	NA	TRBV6-2/TRBV6-3	TRBJ2-7	TGTGGCAGCAGTTACTCGAGGGTGGACCGCGAGCAGTACTTC	CGSSYSRVDREQYF
NA	TRBD1	TRBV7-8	TRBJ2-6	TGTGCCAGCAGCTACGGACAGGGTGGGGCCAACGTCCTGACTTTC	CASSYGQGGANVLTF
few	NA	TRBV20-1	TRBJ1-2	TGCAGTGCTAGGGCGGGATCCTATGGCTACACCTTC	CSARAGSYGYTF
few	TRBD2	TRBV7-8	TRBJ2-7	TGTGCCAGCAGCCCCGGTATAGGACTAGCGGGGGGGCCCTACGAGCAGTACTTC	CASSPGIGLAGGPYEQYF
few	NA	TRBV6-1	TRBJ1-2	TGTGCCAGCAGCTTTAATATTCGGGACTATGGCTACACCTTC	CASSFNIRDYGYTF
NA	NA	TRBV20-1	TRBJ1-5	TGCAGTGCTAGTCTGGGGGGAGGTCAGCCCCAGCATTTT	CSASLGGGQPQHF
NA	NA	TRBV7-9	TRBJ2-5	TGTGCCAGCAGCGTCCCGGGACTCACACAAGAGACCCAGTACTTC	CASSVPGLTQETQYF
many	TRBD2	TRBV18	TRBJ2-7	TGTGCCAGCTCGACCGGGACTAGCGGCTACGAGCAGTACTTC	CASSTGTSGYEQYF
NA	NA	TRBV7-6	TRBJ2-3	TGTGCCAGCAGCTTAGTAGGGGTCGCGGGGTCCCGCACAGATACGCAGTATTTT	CASSLVGVAGSRTDTQYF
few	NA	TRBV7-7	TRBJ2-1	TGTGCTAGCAGCCCTGACAGGCAAACACCCAATGAGCAGTTCTTC	CASSPDRQTPNEQFF
many	NA	TRBV12-3/TRBV12-4	TRBJ2-7	TGTGCCAGCAGTTTAGGAGGGGAGGCTTGGGAGCAGTACTTC	CASSLGGEAWEQYF
few	NA	TRBV6-5	TRBJ1-2	TGTGCCAGCAGTTACTCGTTGTGGGCTAACTATGGCTACACCTTC	CASSYSLWANYGYTF
many	TRBD1	TRBV5-1	TRBJ2-1	TGCGCCACCCCGGGACAGGTAAACAATGAGCAGTTCTTC	CATPGQVNNEQFF
few	TRBD1	TRBV12-3/TRBV12-4	TRBJ1-1	TGTGCCAGCACGATGGACAGGCGGAAAGCTTTCTTT	CASTMDRRKAFF
NA	NA	TRBV18	TRBJ1-2	TGTGCCAGCTCACCGGGGGCAGTCAACTATGGCTACACCTTC	CASSPGAVNYGYTF
many	NA	TRBV5-1	TRBJ2-1	TGCGCCAGCAGCTTGGGCAGCGGTATTAACTACAATGAGCAGTTCTTC	CASSLGSGINYNEQFF
many	NA	TRBV12-3/TRBV12-4	TRBJ2-7	TGTGCCAGCAGCCTGGGCTACTACGAGCAGTACTTC	CASSLGYYEQYF
NA	NA	TRBV25-1	TRBJ2-5	TGTGCCAGCAGTGAATGGGGAATTGAGACCCAGTACTTC	CASSEWGIETQYF
NA	NA	TRBV12-3/TRBV12-4	TRBJ1-2	TGTGCCAGCAGTTTATTTCCCGGGATTCCCGATGGCTACACCTTC	CASSLFPGIPDGYTF
NA	NA	TRBV11-3	TRBJ2-2	TGTGCCAGCAGCTCGGAGGGCTTCACCGGGGAGCTGTTTTTT	CASSSEGFTGELFF
NA	TRBD1	TRBV12-3/TRBV12-4	TRBJ1-4	TGTGCCAGCAGTCGACAGGGGAATGAAAAACTGTTTTTT	CASSRQGNEKLFF
many	TRBD1	TRBV5-1	TRBJ1-2	TGCGCCAGCAGCTTGGGGGACAGCTCCTATGGCTACACCTTC	CASSLGDSSYGYTF
few	NA	TRBV20-1	TRBJ2-1	TGCAGTGCTAGACTCCGGGACCAGTCCTACAATGAGCAGTTCTTC	CSARLRDQSYNEQFF
few	NA	TRBV12-3/TRBV12-4	TRBJ2-5	TGTGCCAGCACTCCCGGCGTTGTAGAGACCCAGTACTTC	CASTPGVVETQYF
few	TRBD1	TRBV5-5	TRBJ2-7	TGTGCCAGCAGCGTGGGCCGGGACAGGGGAAACTACGAGCAGTACTTC	CASSVGRDRGNYEQYF
few	TRBD2	TRBV2	TRBJ2-4	TGTGCCAGCAGTGGCCTGGGCCCGACTAGCGGGGATCCCGCCAAAAACATTCAGTACTTC	CASSGLGPTSGDPAKNIQYF
NA	NA	TRBV5-1	TRBJ2-7	TGCACCAGCAGCTCGAACCCCATCGGGGCGGTAGCCCATCACGAGCAGTACTTC	CTSSSNPIGAVAHHEQYF
NA	NA	TRBV20-1	TRBJ1-2	TGCAGTGCCGGGCCTCTCTATGGCTACACCTTC	CSAGPLYGYTF
few	NA	TRBV10-3	TRBJ1-4	TGTGCCATCAGTGAGGACGAAAAACTGTTTTTT	CAISEDEKLFF
few	NA	TRBV7-9	TRBJ1-1	TGTGCCAGCAGCTTCCCTATTACGGGCCTCGAGAGTACTGAAGCTTTCTTT	CASSFPITGLESTEAFF
NA	NA	TRBV4-2	TRBJ1-2	TGTGCCAGCAGCCAAGATCATGAGGGGGAGTATGGCTACACCTTC	CASSQDHEGEYGYTF
NA	NA	TRBV20-1	TRBJ2-5	TGCAGTGCTAGCCCCGGGGCGGGAAAGACCCAGTACTTC	CSASPGAGKTQYF
few	NA	TRBV5-1	TRBJ1-1	TGCGCCAGCAGGATGGACCCGAAGGGGACTGAAGCTTTCTTT	CASRMDPKGTEAFF
few	TRBD2	TRBV9	TRBJ2-5	TGTGCCAGCAGCGTGGGTAGCGGGAGGGAGACCCAGTACTTC	CASSVGSGRETQYF
medium-sized	NA	TRBV7-6	TRBJ2-7	TGTGCCAGCAGCTTAGACCCTCCGTGGGAGCAGTACTTC	CASSLDPPWEQYF
many	NA	TRBV10-3	TRBJ2-1	TGTGCCATCAGTGAGTCCGGGGTCGGGCAGACTTACAATGAGCAGTTCTTC	CAISESGVGQTYNEQFF
NA	NA	TRBV20-1	TRBJ2-5	TGCAGTGCTAGAGACCTGGACCGGAGAGAGCCCCAGTACTTC	CSARDLDRREPQYF
many	NA	TRBV7-6	TRBJ2-1	TGTGCCAGCAGTTTCGGGGGTGAGCAGTTCTTC	CASSFGGEQFF
once	TRBD2	TRBV12-3/TRBV12-4	TRBJ2-3	TGTGCCAGCAGGCGGACTAGCGGGGTCCCAGATACGCAGTATTTT	CASRRTSGVPDTQYF
few	NA	TRBV5-1	TRBJ1-1	TGCGCCAGCAGCCCCGCGGGGGGGCTCACTGAAGCTTTCTTT	CASSPAGGLTEAFF
NA	TRBD1	TRBV13	TRBJ2-4	TGTACCAGCAGCTACGTCTACCTTAAGGGGGCCCTAGCCAAAAACATTCAGTACTTC	CTSSYVYLKGALAKNIQYF
few	NA	TRBV6-5	TRBJ2-7	TGTGCCAGCAGTTATGTAGGAGGTGAGCAGTACTTC	CASSYVGGEQYF
many	TRBD2	TRBV7-7	TRBJ2-5	TGTGCCAGCAGCATCGAACTAGCGGGAGAGACCCAGTACTTC	CASSIELAGETQYF
NA	TRBD1	TRBV20-1	TRBJ2-4	TGCAGTACCTTGGGTGTCGGGACAGGGAAGTTTTTGGAAAACATTCAGTACTTC	CSTLGVGTGKFLENIQYF
NA	TRBD1	TRBV5-1	TRBJ1-6	TGCGCCAGCAGCTCCGGGACAGGGGGCAATTCACCCCTCCACTTT	CASSSGTGGNSPLHF
few	NA	TRBV27	TRBJ1-1	TGTGCCAGCAGTTTCCTTAGTGGCCTGTTGAACACTGAAGCTTTCTTT	CASSFLSGLLNTEAFF
NA	NA	TRBV9	TRBJ2-1	TGTGCCAGCAGCGGGACTAAGTCGAAGGTTGAGCAGTTCTTC	CASSGTKSKVEQFF